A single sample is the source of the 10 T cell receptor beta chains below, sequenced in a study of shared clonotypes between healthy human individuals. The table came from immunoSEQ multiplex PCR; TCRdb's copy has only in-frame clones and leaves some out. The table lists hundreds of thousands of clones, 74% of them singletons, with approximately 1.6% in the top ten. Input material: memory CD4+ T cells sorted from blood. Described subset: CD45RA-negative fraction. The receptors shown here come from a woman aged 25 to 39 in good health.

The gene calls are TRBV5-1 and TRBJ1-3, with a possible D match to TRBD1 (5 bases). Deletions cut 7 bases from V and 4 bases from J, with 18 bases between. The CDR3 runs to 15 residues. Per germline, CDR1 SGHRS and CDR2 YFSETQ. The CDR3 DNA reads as TGCGCCAGCCAGTCGGCGGGACCCGAGGGAAACACCATATATTTT. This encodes CASQSAGPEGNTIYF.

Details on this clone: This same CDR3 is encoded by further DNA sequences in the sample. In nucleotides, the CDR3 is TGTGCCAGCAGTCTGTCTGGAAACACCATATATTTT. The encoded protein is CASSLSGNTIYF. The chain joins TRBV28 to TRBJ1-3; no definite D call. The V end lost 5 bases, the J end lost 1 base, and 3 bases lay between the germline ends. Germline lookup yields CDR1 MDHEN and CDR2 SYDVKM. The CDR3 is 12 amino acids.

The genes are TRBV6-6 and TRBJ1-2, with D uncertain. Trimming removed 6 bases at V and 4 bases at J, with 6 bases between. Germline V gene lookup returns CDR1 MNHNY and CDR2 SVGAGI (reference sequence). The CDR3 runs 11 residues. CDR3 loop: CASRTLYGYTF. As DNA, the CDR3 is TGTGCCAGCAGGACCCTCTATGGCTACACCTTC.

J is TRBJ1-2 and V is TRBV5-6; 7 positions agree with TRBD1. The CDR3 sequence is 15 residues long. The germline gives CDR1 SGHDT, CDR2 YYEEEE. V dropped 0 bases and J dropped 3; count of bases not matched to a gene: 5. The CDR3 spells CASSLVLGTDYGYTF. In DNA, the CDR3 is TGTGCCAGCAGCTTGGTCCTGGGGACAGACTATGGCTACACCTTC. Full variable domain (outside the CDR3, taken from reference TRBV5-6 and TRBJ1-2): DAGVTQSPTHLIKTRGQQVTLRCSPKSGHDTVSWYQQALGQGPQFIFQYYEEEERQRGNFPDRFSGHQFPNYSSELNVNALLLGDSALYLCASSLVLGTDYGYTFGSGTRLTVV.

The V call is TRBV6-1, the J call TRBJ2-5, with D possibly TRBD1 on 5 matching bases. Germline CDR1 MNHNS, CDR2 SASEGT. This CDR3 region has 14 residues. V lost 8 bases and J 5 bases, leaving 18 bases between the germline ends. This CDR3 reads CASRQGQGSETQYF. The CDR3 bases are TGTGCCAGCCGGCAGGGCCAGGGCAGCGAGACCCAGTACTTC.

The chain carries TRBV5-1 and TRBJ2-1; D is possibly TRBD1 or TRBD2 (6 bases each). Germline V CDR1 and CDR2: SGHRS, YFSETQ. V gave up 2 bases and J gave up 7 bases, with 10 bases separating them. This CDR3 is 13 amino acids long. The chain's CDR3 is CASSFTGRNEQFF. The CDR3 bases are TGCGCCAGCAGCTTTACAGGGAGGAATGAGCAGTTCTTC.

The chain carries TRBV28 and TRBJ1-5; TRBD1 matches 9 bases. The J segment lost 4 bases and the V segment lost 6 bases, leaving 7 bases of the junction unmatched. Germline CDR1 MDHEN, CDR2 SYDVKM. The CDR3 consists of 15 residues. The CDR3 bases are TGTGCCAGCAGCGGGACAGGGAGCGGGAATCAGCCCCAGCATTTT. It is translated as CASSGTGSGNQPQHF.

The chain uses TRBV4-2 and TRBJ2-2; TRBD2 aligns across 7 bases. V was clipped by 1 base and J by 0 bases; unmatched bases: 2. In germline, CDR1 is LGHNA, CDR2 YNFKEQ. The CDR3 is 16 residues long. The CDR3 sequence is CASSQVGGTNTGELFF. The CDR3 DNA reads TGTGCCAGCAGCCAAGTGGGAGGGACGAACACCGGGGAGCTGTTTTTT.

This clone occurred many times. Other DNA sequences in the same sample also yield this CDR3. The CDR3 bases are TGCAGCGTGGGACAGGGGGAGACCCAGTACTTC. This encodes CSVGQGETQYF. This chain joins TRBV29-1 and TRBJ2-5, with 10 bases identical to TRBD1. The CDR3 is made up of 11 amino acids. The V and J ends lost 6 bases and 5 bases, in that order; junction bases with no gene match: 0. The germline V gene has CDR1 SQVTM and CDR2 ANQGSEA.

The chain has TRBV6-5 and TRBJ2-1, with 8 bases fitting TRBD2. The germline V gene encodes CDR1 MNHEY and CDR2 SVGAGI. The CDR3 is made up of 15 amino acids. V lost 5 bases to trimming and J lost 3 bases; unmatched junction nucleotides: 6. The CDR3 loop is CASSRKTSDYNEQFF. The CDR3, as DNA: TGTGCCAGCAGTCGTAAGACTAGCGACTACAATGAGCAGTTCTTC.